The 15 T cell receptor beta chains presented below share a single source sample, sequenced in a study of identical twins. MiXCR, run by TCRdb on the 5' RACE reads, gives a single entry per CDR3 protein. The repertoire holds approximately 700,000 distinct CDR3 sequences, about 20% seen once, with over 10% in the top ten. The sample also formed part of further work on T cells expressing NK-cell markers.

The specimen was PBMCs. Every receptor here comes from a woman younger than 35 in good health.

As to this clonotype: It differs at one base from a far larger clone, so likely a read error. The CDR3 coding sequence is TGCGCCAGCAGCTTGTCCGAAGAGACCCAGTACTTC. Its protein is CASSLSEETQYF. The genes are TRBV5-1 and TRBJ2-5; D is unresolved. V was clipped by 1 base and J by 3 bases, with 4 bases between them. The CDR3 extends over 12 amino acids. Germline CDR1 and CDR2: SGHRS and YFSETQ.

The table lists this clonotype with a few counts. This sequence joins TRBV5-6 and TRBJ1-1; unclear D gene. The V gene lost 4 bases and the J gene lost 10 bases, with 14 bases spanning the gap. Looked up from germline, CDR1 is SGHDT and CDR2 is YYEEEE. There are 12 residues in the CDR3. The DNA for the CDR3 is TGTGCCAGCAGCCTGGACGGAGGGAGAGCTTTCTTT. Residues: CASSLDGGRAFF.

This clonotype was observed a handful of times. A read error may produce the germline difference seen at one junction end. V gene TRBV15 combines with J gene TRBJ2-3; no firm D call. Per the germline V gene, CDR1 is LNHNV and CDR2 is YYDKDF (reference sequence). CDR3 length: 11 residues. In DNA form, the CDR3 reads TGTGCCACCAGGAGAGGAGATACGCAGTATTTT. This codes for CATRRGDTQYF.

This clonotype was seen a handful of times. The chain links TRBV20-1 to TRBJ2-1; the match to TRBD2 covers 10 bases. Germline V CDR1 and CDR2: DFQATT, SNEGSKA (reference sequence). Losses at the gene ends were 5 bases for V and 7 bases for J; bases not matched to a gene: 11. There are 15 residues in the CDR3. The CDR3 reads CSAPNRAGGLNEQFF. As DNA, the CDR3 is TGCAGTGCTCCCAATCGAGCGGGGGGGCTGAATGAGCAGTTCTTC.

This clonotype was picked up a small number of times. This sequence joins TRBV12-5 and TRBJ2-1, with 8 bases aligning to TRBD1. This CDR3 comprises 14 residues. Germline CDR1 reads LGHNT; CDR2 reads FRNRAP. Trimming took 3 bases from V and 8 from J; bases not matched to a gene: 6. The DNA for the CDR3 is TGTGCTAGTGGTTTCCAAGGACAGGGTGATGAGCAGTTCTTC. Amino acids: CASGFQGQGDEQFF.

The chain couples TRBV14 to TRBJ1-1; D uncertain. The CDR3 has 13 residues. The V end lost 4 bases, the J end lost 11 bases, and 17 bases lay between the germline ends. Looked up from germline, CDR1 is SGHDN and CDR2 is FVKESK. CDR3 bases: TGTGCCAGCAGCCGGACCGGGGAAACGGACGCTTTCTTT. It codes for CASSRTGETDAFF.

The chain couples TRBV20-1 to TRBJ1-3; D unresolved. CDR3 length: 13 amino acids. V was shortened by 3 bases and J by 3 bases, with 9 bases between the two germline ends. The germline gives CDR1 DFQATT, CDR2 SNEGSKA (reference sequence). For the CDR3, the DNA is TGCAGTGCTAGTCGATCGGGTGGAAACACCATATATTTT. Translation: CSASRSGGNTIYF.

This chain links TRBV29-1 with TRBJ1-3; TRBD1 might be the D (6 bases). This CDR3 contains 14 residues. Between the trimmed V and J ends, which lost 7 bases and 2 bases, there was a span of 15 bases. In germline, CDR1 is SQVTM, CDR2 ANQGSEA. CDR3 sequence reads: CSARGNLAGNTIYF. CDR3 in DNA: TGCAGCGCCAGGGGTAATTTGGCTGGAAACACCATATATTTT.

The chain links TRBV7-9 to TRBJ2-1, with 13 bases lining up with TRBD2. CDR3 length: 16 amino acids. CDR1 is SEHNR, CDR2 FQNEAQ, per germline (reference sequence). J was trimmed by 3 bases and V by 7 bases; bases with no gene match: 6. This CDR3 reads CASTLTSGRFYNEQFF. DNA for the CDR3: TGTGCCAGCACCCTGACTAGCGGGAGGTTCTACAATGAGCAGTTCTTC.

This clonotype was seen at least ten times. The chain links TRBV12-3 or TRBV12-4 to TRBJ1-2; 7 bases match TRBD1. CDR3 length equals 14 residues. V was pared by 1 base and J by 6 bases, with 5 bases of the junction left unmatched. The CDR3 region has the DNA TGTGCCAGCAGTTTAGTAGTGGGACAGCATGGCTACACCTTC. This translates into CASSLVVGQHGYTF.

The chain uses TRBV11-2 and TRBJ2-7; 11 nucleotides align to TRBD2. The ends lost 2 bases at V and 6 bases at J; junction bases unmatched: 15. CDR1 and CDR2 from the germline V gene are SGHAT and FQNNGV. The CDR3 is 18 amino acids. The CDR3 DNA reads as TGTGCCAGCAGCTTAAACTGGAGATGGGGTACTAGCGGGAGCGAGCAGTACTTC. Its translation is CASSLNWRWGTSGSEQYF.

This sequence joins TRBV7-9 and TRBJ2-1, with a weak D call TRBD1 (6 bases). The CDR3 has 14 amino acids. The V and J ends lost 6 bases and 7 bases respectively, with 16 bases between them. Germline values: CDR1 SEHNR, CDR2 FQNEAQ (reference sequence). The CDR3 loop is CASRPVGAGNEQFF. CDR3 coding DNA: TGTGCCAGCAGACCTGTGGGGGCCGGAAATGAGCAGTTCTTC.

This clonotype was detected only a few times. The chain is built from TRBV5-6 and TRBJ2-7; D is unclear. V was cut by 0 bases and J by 6 bases, with 7 bases left in between. Germline CDR1 SGHDT, CDR2 YYEEEE. CDR3 length: 12 residues. Here the CDR3 DNA reads TGTGCCAGCAGCTTGGTAACAGCCGAGCAGTACTTC. This encodes CASSLVTAEQYF. The full variable domain, with the rest looked up from reference TRBV5-6 and TRBJ2-7, is DAGVTQSPTHLIKTRGQQVTLRCSPKSGHDTVSWYQQALGQGPQFIFQYYEEEERQRGNFPDRFSGHQFPNYSSELNVNALLLGDSALYLCASSLVTAEQYFGPGTRLTVT.

V gene TRBV28 combines with J gene TRBJ1-5; D not resolved. The germline V and J ends were trimmed by 8 bases and 6 bases, with 11 bases remaining between them. The CDR3 is made up of 12 amino acids. Germline assignment: CDR1 MDHEN and CDR2 SYDVKM. The CDR3 bases are TGTGCCAGCGGCCTGCCGGGTCAGCCCCAGCATTTT. Encoded protein: CASGLPGQPQHF.

The rearrangement uses TRBV20-1 and TRBJ1-2, with 8 bases that match TRBD1. V shed 6 bases, J shed 0 bases, and the junction held 6 bases outside the gene matches. Germline CDR1 DFQATT, CDR2 SNEGSKA (reference sequence). This CDR3 spans 14 amino acids. CDR3 amino acids: CSAPDRATNYGYTF. CDR3 bases: TGCAGTGCCCCGGACAGGGCCACTAACTATGGCTACACCTTC.